These 31 T cell receptor beta chains originate from one sample sequenced in a study of OX40 agonist ivuxolimab in advanced cancers. Using immunoSEQ multiplex PCR, the repertoire was profiled, and TCRdb retains in-frame clones only, with some absent. The data hold tens of thousands of clones, with 80% to 90% observed a single time. Here the sequenced sample was CD4+ or CD8+ T cells sorted from blood, taken in a trial of the OX40 agonist ivuxolimab. The receptors were sampled from an adult with an advanced solid tumor such as melanoma, head and neck, liver or kidney cancer.

This chain joins TRBV29-1 and TRBJ2-5; tentative D call: TRBD1 (5 bases). Germline V gene data show CDR1 as SQVTM and CDR2 as ANQGSEA. The CDR3 runs 12 residues. V lost 4 bases and J lost 4, with 10 bases in between. The chain's CDR3 is CSVGQLGETQYF. As DNA, the CDR3 is TGCAGCGTTGGACAGCTAGGAGAGACCCAGTACTTC. Filled out from reference TRBV29-1 and TRBJ2-5, the complete variable domain reads SAVISQKPSRDICQRGTSLTIQCQVDSQVTMMFWYRQQPGQSLTLIATANQGSEATYESGFVIDKFPISRPNLTFSTLTVSNMSPEDSSIYLCSVGQLGETQYFGPGTRLLVL.

The chain links TRBV10-1 to TRBJ2-5, with 7 bases matching TRBD2. The germline gives CDR1 WNHNN, CDR2 SYGVQD (reference sequence). The CDR3 is 13 amino acids. The junction had 0 bases not matched to a gene; V was cut back by 0 bases and J by 5 bases. The CDR3 loop is CASSESGGETQYF. CDR3 coding DNA: TGCGCCAGCAGTGAGTCGGGGGGGGAGACCCAGTACTTC.

This chain joins TRBV9 and TRBJ1-4; a possible D gene is TRBD1 (5 bases). This CDR3 comprises 15 residues. Germline V lookup: CDR1 SGDLS, CDR2 YYNGEE. Trimming pared 2 bases from V and 7 bases from J, leaving 15 bases between. CDR3 residues: CASSVKGTGGEKLFF. The CDR3 DNA reads TGTGCCAGCAGCGTTAAAGGGACGGGTGGTGAAAAACTGTTTTTT.

CDR3 in DNA: TGTGCCAGTACCCAGAGGACAGGGGGCGCGGGGAACACCGGGGAGCTGTTTTTT. It translates to CASTQRTGGAGNTGELFF. The chain carries TRBV19 and TRBJ2-2; the match to TRBD1 covers 11 bases. Germline CDR1 is LNHDA and CDR2 is SQIVND (reference sequence). This CDR3 has 18 amino acids. V lost 7 bases to trimming and J lost 1 base; unmatched junction nucleotides: 11.

This clone was counted a single time. The chain recombines TRBV6-6 with TRBJ2-7, with D possibly TRBD1 on 7 matching bases. Per the germline V gene, CDR1 is MNHNY and CDR2 is SVGAGI (reference sequence). The CDR3 contains 16 residues. V was trimmed by 4 bases and J by 3 bases, leaving 19 bases between them. The CDR3 protein is CASSSPSGQGGYEQYF. The DNA of the CDR3 is TGTGCCAGCAGTTCCCCCTCAGGGCAGGGGGGCTACGAGCAGTACTTC.

The sample holds one count of this clone. V is TRBV5-1 and J is TRBJ2-5, with 7 bases aligning to TRBD1. The CDR3 spans 14 residues. V lost 4 bases, J lost 5 bases, and 8 bases stayed unmatched. Germline values: CDR1 SGHRS, CDR2 YFSETQ. The CDR3 bases are TGCGCCAGCAGCGGAATTACAGGGGTTGAGACCCAGTACTTC. As protein: CASSGITGVETQYF. The variable domain in full, completed from reference TRBV5-1 and TRBJ2-5, reads KAGVTQTPRYLIKTRGQQVTLSCSPISGHRSVSWYQQTPGQGLQFLFEYFSETQRNKGNFPGRFSGRQFSNSRSEMNVSTLELGDSALYLCASSGITGVETQYFGPGTRLLVL.

This clone was counted only a few times. The rearrangement links TRBV9 to TRBJ1-6; D is possibly TRBD1 (6 bases). The CDR3 is 14 residues long. Deletions cut 1 base from V and 7 bases from J, with 9 bases between. Looked up from germline, CDR1 is SGDLS and CDR2 is YYNGEE. The CDR3 DNA reads as TGTGCCAGCAGCGTACGGACAGCGAATTCACCCCTCCACTTT. Its translation: CASSVRTANSPLHF.

For this clone: The same CDR3 is also encoded by other DNA sequences in this sample. The chain couples TRBV5-1 to TRBJ2-1; D call uncertain. Germline V gene sequence: CDR1 SGHRS, CDR2 YFSETQ. The CDR3 has 13 residues. The V end lost 1 base, the J end lost 0 bases, and 2 bases lay between the germline ends. CDR3 nucleotide sequence: TGCGCCAGCAGCTTGAGCTCCTACAATGAGCAGTTCTTC. This encodes CASSLSSYNEQFF.

V is TRBV27 and J is TRBJ2-3, with 7 bases lining up with TRBD2. Germline V gene sequence: CDR1 MNHEY, CDR2 SMNVEV (reference sequence). The length of the CDR3 is 16 residues. After removal of 6 bases from V and 0 bases from J, the junction contained 9 bases not matched to a gene. CDR3 amino acids: CASRVGLDASTDTQYF. CDR3 nucleotides: TGTGCCAGCAGGGTAGGACTAGACGCTAGCACAGATACGCAGTATTTT.

In its sample, this clone was seen once. The rearrangement uses TRBV19 and TRBJ1-2; D perhaps matches TRBD1 (5 bases). Per germline, CDR1 LNHDA and CDR2 SQIVND (reference sequence). The CDR3 runs to 13 residues. V was shortened by 3 bases and J by 9 bases, with 14 bases between the two germline ends. The CDR3 sequence: CASSIEPGQRYTF. CDR3 DNA: TGTGCCAGTAGTATTGAACCAGGGCAGCGCTACACCTTC.

The gene calls are TRBV7-9 and TRBJ1-4; the D is unclear. Deletions cut 5 bases from V and 0 bases from J, with 13 bases between. Per the germline V gene, CDR1 is SEHNR and CDR2 is FQNEAQ (reference sequence). The CDR3 is 16 residues long. The CDR3, as DNA: TGTGCCAGCAGCCTACCGCCATCGGCAACTAATGAAAAACTGTTTTTT. Translating gives CASSLPPSATNEKLFF.

The CDR3 DNA follows: TGTGCCAGCTCATTCAGTGAGTTTAGCAATCAGCCCCAGCATTTT. It is translated as CASSFSEFSNQPQHF. The gene calls are TRBV18 and TRBJ1-5; D is uncertain. The V gene's germline CDR1 is KGHSH and CDR2 LQKENI. Between the trimmed V and J ends, which lost 5 bases and 0 bases, there was a span of 11 bases. The length of the CDR3 is 15 residues.

This chain joins TRBV4-3 and TRBJ2-3, with D perhaps TRBD2 (6 bases). CDR1 and CDR2 (germline): LGHNA, YSLEER. V was shortened by 6 bases and J by 4 bases, with 17 bases between the two germline ends. The CDR3 runs to 15 residues. CDR3 in amino acids: CASRSTNLAADTQYF. CDR3 DNA sequence: TGCGCCAGCAGATCAACAAACTTAGCGGCAGATACGCAGTATTTT.

V and J are TRBV28 and TRBJ1-1; the D is unclear. Germline V gene lookup returns CDR1 MDHEN and CDR2 SYDVKM. Trimming stripped 6 bases from V and 0 bases from J, with 14 bases between. The CDR3 has 15 residues. The CDR3 bases are TGTGCCAGCAGCACCCTAGCCGAAGTGAACACTGAAGCTTTCTTT. It specifies CASSTLAEVNTEAFF.

This rearrangement joins TRBV6-4 to TRBJ1-2, with 9 nucleotides matching TRBD1. CDR1 and CDR2 (germline): MRHNA, SNTAGT. V shed 6 bases and J 5 bases; nucleotides not matched to a gene: 7. CDR3 size: 14 residues. As DNA, the CDR3 is TGTGCCAGCAGCCTCGGGACAGGGATGTATGGCTACACCTTC. It encodes CASSLGTGMYGYTF.

This chain uses TRBV27 with TRBJ1-5; D gene uncertain. The CDR3 runs to 13 residues. Germline CDR1 reads MNHEY; CDR2 reads SMNVEV (reference sequence). V shed 5 bases and J shed 4 bases, with 9 bases lying between them. CDR3 bases: TGTGCCAGCAGTACTATGGGGAATCAGCCCCAGCATTTT. Protein: CASSTMGNQPQHF.

V is TRBV2 and J is TRBJ2-5; 10 bases line up with TRBD1. Germline values: CDR1 SNHLY, CDR2 FYNNEI. J was trimmed by 1 base and V by 5 bases; bases with no gene match: 4. The CDR3 covers 15 residues. For the CDR3, the DNA is TGTGCCAGCAGTCACCGGGACAGGGGCCAAGAGACCCAGTACTTC. Translated: CASSHRDRGQETQYF.

The chain combines TRBV18 with TRBJ2-1; 8 positions match TRBD2. This CDR3 spans 17 amino acids. The V gene's germline CDR1 is KGHSH and CDR2 LQKENI. V shed 0 bases and J 3 bases; nucleotides not matched to a gene: 7. This CDR3 reads CASSPPSRAGVYNEQFF. In DNA form, the CDR3 reads TGTGCCAGCTCACCACCTTCAAGAGCGGGGGTCTACAATGAGCAGTTCTTC.

The genes are TRBV15 and TRBJ1-3, with 10 bases lining up with TRBD1. With V trimmed by 3 bases and J by 2 bases, 1 base remained unmatched. The germline V gene encodes CDR1 LNHNV and CDR2 YYDKDF (reference sequence). The CDR3 spans 15 residues. This CDR3 reads CATSRDRGAGNTIYF. The CDR3 region has the DNA TGTGCCACCAGCAGGGACAGGGGGGCTGGAAACACCATATATTTT.

CDR3 nucleotide sequence: TGCGCCAGCAGCCAAGACCTGACAGTGTTGAACACTGAAGCTTTCTTT. This sequence encodes CASSQDLTVLNTEAFF. The chain links TRBV4-3 to TRBJ1-1; perhaps TRBD1 as D (5 bases). The germline gives CDR1 LGHNA, CDR2 YSLEER. The CDR3 length is 16 residues. V was clipped by 0 bases and J by 0 bases, with 11 bases between them.

The CDR3 nucleotides are TGTGCTAGTGGTCGGACAGGGGCGGTGAACACTGAAGCTTTCTTT. It yields the protein CASGRTGAVNTEAFF. The chain joins TRBV12-5 to TRBJ1-1; TRBD1 matches at 9 bases. The CDR3 runs 15 residues. Germline values: CDR1 LGHNT, CDR2 FRNRAP. The ends lost 5 bases at V and 0 bases at J; junction bases unmatched: 4.

This rearrangement joins TRBV29-1 to TRBJ2-7, with D unresolved. Germline lookup yields CDR1 SQVTM and CDR2 ANQGSEA. V lost 7 bases and J 2 bases, leaving 12 bases between the germline ends. The CDR3 totals 12 residues. As DNA, the CDR3 is TGCAGCGCCTCGGGCGGAACCTACGAGCAGTACTTC. This translates into CSASGGTYEQYF.

The sample holds a few counts of this clone. This sequence joins TRBV11-2 and TRBJ2-7; D is perhaps TRBD1 (6 bases). Between the trimmed V and J ends, which lost 5 bases and 0 bases, there was a span of 11 bases. The CDR3 has 14 amino acids. Germline assignment: CDR1 SGHAT and CDR2 FQNNGV. Here the CDR3 reads CASSPTGLSYEQYF. In nucleotides, the CDR3 is TGTGCCAGCAGCCCGACAGGTCTCTCCTACGAGCAGTACTTC.

This chain uses TRBV5-6 with TRBJ2-7; the match to TRBD1 covers 9 bases. The J segment lost 5 bases and the V segment lost 1 base, leaving 7 bases of the junction unmatched. The CDR3 totals 15 residues. Looked up from germline, CDR1 is SGHDT and CDR2 is YYEEEE. The CDR3 protein is CASSLPGTGIDEQYF. Here the CDR3 DNA reads TGTGCCAGCAGCTTGCCGGGGACAGGGATCGACGAGCAGTACTTC. Filled out from reference TRBV5-6 and TRBJ2-7, the complete variable domain reads DAGVTQSPTHLIKTRGQQVTLRCSPKSGHDTVSWYQQALGQGPQFIFQYYEEEERQRGNFPDRFSGHQFPNYSSELNVNALLLGDSALYLCASSLPGTGIDEQYFGPGTRLTVT.

The chain employs TRBV7-9 and TRBJ2-7; the D gene could be TRBD1 or TRBD2 (5 bases each). The CDR3 runs 14 residues. V was pared by 5 bases and J by 7 bases, with 18 bases between. Germline V gives CDR1 SEHNR, CDR2 FQNEAQ (reference sequence). The CDR3 sequence is CASSRGTPGDEQYF. CDR3 sequence (DNA): TGTGCCAGCAGCCGAGGGACGCCCGGAGATGAGCAGTACTTC. Complete variable domain (other parts from reference TRBV7-9 and TRBJ2-7): DTGVSQNPRHKITKRGQNVTFRCDPISEHNRLYWYRQTLGQGPEFLTYFQNEAQLEKSRLLSDRFSAERPKGSFSTLEIQRTEQGDSAMYLCASSRGTPGDEQYFGPGTRLTVT.

Remarks on this clone: An end of the junction does not agree with germline; a read error may underlie this. The gene calls are TRBV6-1 and TRBJ1-1; the match to TRBD1 covers 8 bases. Germline CDR1 reads MNHNS; CDR2 reads SASEGT. The CDR3 runs 18 residues. The CDR3 bases are TGTGCCAGCACTGAATTCTCCGGGACAGGAAATAGGGGCACTGAAGCTTTCTTT. It encodes CASTEFSGTGNRGTEAFF.

This sequence joins TRBV7-2 and TRBJ2-1, with 7 bases lining up with TRBD1. The J segment lost 4 bases and the V segment lost 2 bases, leaving 11 bases of the junction unmatched. From germline, CDR1 is SGHTA and CDR2 FQGNSA. This CDR3 has 17 residues. The CDR3 is CASSLPLPGQSYNEQFF. In DNA, the CDR3 is TGTGCCAGCAGCTTACCCCTCCCGGGACAGTCTTACAATGAGCAGTTCTTC.

This chain uses TRBV2 with TRBJ2-1; D call uncertain. The CDR3 is made up of 13 amino acids. Germline CDR1 SNHLY, CDR2 FYNNEI. The V end was cut by 8 bases, the J end by 10 bases, with 18 bases between. CDR3 nucleotides: TGTGCCAGCTTCCGGGCCACCAGACGGGAGCAGTTCTTC. It specifies CASFRATRREQFF. The variable domain in full, completed from reference TRBV2 and TRBJ2-1, reads EPEVTQTPSHQVTQMGQEVILRCVPISNHLYFYWYRQILGQKVEFLVSFYNNEISEKSEIFDDQFSVERPDGSNFTLKIRSTKLEDSAMYFCASFRATRREQFFGPGTRLTVL.

CDR3 sequence (DNA): TGTGCCAGCAGTTTAGTGGACAGGGAACCTTTTAGCAATCAGCCCCAGCATTTT. Protein: CASSLVDREPFSNQPQHF. The rearrangement uses TRBV28 and TRBJ1-5; TRBD1 aligns across 8 bases. CDR3 size: 18 residues. Trimming removed 2 bases from V and 0 bases from J; junction bases left unmatched: 9. Germline lookup yields CDR1 MDHEN and CDR2 SYDVKM.

J is TRBJ2-1 and V is TRBV30, with D possibly being TRBD1 or TRBD2 (5 bases each). V was shortened by 1 base and J by 6 bases, with 16 bases between the two germline ends. CDR3 length equals 15 residues. Germline CDR1 reads GTSNPN; CDR2 reads SVGIG (reference sequence). CDR3 region: CAWSADNSEGNEQFF. Written as DNA, the CDR3 is TGTGCCTGGAGTGCGGACAATAGCGAAGGCAATGAGCAGTTCTTC.

This clone was observed once. This sequence joins TRBV4-3 and TRBJ2-7; D is uncertain. Germline V gene lookup returns CDR1 LGHNA and CDR2 YSLEER. This CDR3 has 14 amino acids. Trimming took off 0 bases at V and 0 bases at J, with 6 bases between the two ends. CDR3: CASSQERASYEQYF. The CDR3 DNA sequence: TGCGCCAGCAGCCAAGAGAGAGCCTCCTACGAGCAGTACTTC.